Listed below are T cell receptor beta chains from one sample, sequenced in a study of T cell responses to AZD1222 COVID-19 vaccine. Measured with immunoSEQ multiplex PCR; TCRdb has only the in-frame clones, and not every one. The sample shows 70,000 to 95,000 clones, around nine tenths of them seen only once. The sequencing here drew on peripheral blood, taken on day 0 of MenACWY control vaccination. These TCRs come from an adult in good health. The conserved cysteine and the conserved F or W are not part of the CDR3 here. Each record gives: V gene, J gene, CDR3 protein.

TRBV6-2/TRBV6-3	TRBJ1-3	ASSYFTSGSTIY
TRBV3-1/TRBV3-2	TRBJ1-1	ASSQGQVDSAF
TRBV5-6	TRBJ1-5	ASSQKRRVHQPQH
TRBV30	TRBJ1-5	AWSSLGGWNQPQH
TRBV7-9	TRBJ1-6	ASSLTGTVNSPLH
TRBV14	TRBJ2-1	ASSQWGHNEQF
TRBV27	TRBJ2-5	ASSLRRGETQY
TRBV10-2	TRBJ1-2	ASSGSGYSYT
TRBV7-2	TRBJ2-7	ASSPGGYLYEQY
TRBV9	TRBJ2-3	ASSVGNDGGGGTDTQY
TRBV7-9	TRBJ2-4	ASSPSQGSNYIQY
TRBV7-8	TRBJ2-7	ASSLTAPYEQY
TRBV5-1	TRBJ1-1	ASSLDSMNTEAF
TRBV27	TRBJ2-5	ASSLFGETQY
TRBV27	TRBJ2-5	ASSPLDRGFQETQY
TRBV2	TRBJ2-2	ASSIRGAPRGGGELF
TRBV24-1	TRBJ2-3	ATSDPGQGNTDTQY
TRBV6-5	TRBJ1-3	ASSSVRSGNTIY
TRBV29-1	TRBJ2-4	PGLVVNIQY
TRBV30	TRBJ1-6	ACGTVNNSPLH
TRBV5-4	TRBJ1-3	ASSLPGPGNTIY
TRBV4-2	TRBJ1-5	ASSSMPGGGNQPQH
TRBV29-1	TRBJ2-7	SVEKDREPYEQY
TRBV5-5	TRBJ1-5	ASSLDRDNQPQH
TRBV7-9	TRBJ2-7	ASSLGRNYEQY
TRBV7-9	TRBJ2-5	ASSLVGIQTQY
TRBV5-1	TRBJ1-1	ASSLVGQANTEAF
TRBV10-2	TRBJ2-3	ATQVTFLGGGTDTQY
TRBV30	TRBJ1-1	AWEYSNTEAF
TRBV5-1	TRBJ1-6	ASSLEGQGMSPLH
TRBV7-6	TRBJ1-6	ASSLIGTQGGNSPLH
TRBV7-8	TRBJ1-1	ASSPELGETEAF
TRBV3-1/TRBV3-2	TRBJ1-6	ASSQGGSPLH